This T cell receptor beta chain appears in the sequencing data of a study of T cells in Graves' hyperthyroidism and ophthalmopathy. Stable hyperthyroidism: no ophthalmopathy progression over 18 months of follow-up. Patients aged 18 to 65 had newly diagnosed hyperthyroidism of under 2 months' duration. Researchers barred patients who had uncontrolled infection, other autoimmune disease, pregnancy or lactation. Clinicians diagnosed patients from clinical symptoms, serum thyroxine and TRAb, thyroid ultrasound and orbital computed tomography. Looked up from germline, CDR1 is SGDLS and CDR2 is YYNGEE. The CDR3 length is 15 residues. The V and J ends lost 5 bases and 0 bases respectively, with 14 bases between them. RNA transcripts served as the template for amplifying TCR beta CDR3 regions. HTBI primers were the set used in a first-round RT-PCR of the TCR CDR3. TCRdb analysed the multiplex PCR reads with MiXCR anew, one entry per CDR3 protein. The sample holds hundreds of thousands of distinct CDR3 sequences, more than 45% seen once.

This chain connects TRBV9 to TRBJ1-2; D unresolved. This clonotype originated in a woman aged 18-30 years with Graves' hyperthyroidism. The sample taken for sequencing was peripheral blood or thyroid tissue (not recorded which). The CDR3 loop reads CASSFLGGTNYGYTF. CDR3 nucleotide sequence: TGTGCCAGCAGTTTCCTCGGCGGAACTAACTATGGCTACACCTTC.